This TCR beta chain was observed in a study of shared clonotypes between healthy human individuals. Germline V gives CDR1 ENHRY, CDR2 SYGVKD. The CDR3 runs to 13 residues. With 3 bases clipped from V and 11 bases from J, the junction kept 7 bases outside the gene matches. Profiled with immunoSEQ multiplex PCR; TCRdb holds only in-frame clones, not every one. This sample has over a million clones, with around 98% found just once. The study drew its donors from healthy HIV-negative adults without recent acute infections or vaccinations. Sample: naive CD4+ T cells sorted from blood. Subset here: CD45RA+ positively selected. The receptor was derived from a man aged 25 to 40 in good health. The chain combines TRBV10-3 with TRBJ1-5; the match to TRBD1 covers 7 bases. DNA for the CDR3: TGTGCCATCAGTGATGGCAGGGACAGAGCCCAGCATTTT. Residues: CAISDGRDRAQHF.